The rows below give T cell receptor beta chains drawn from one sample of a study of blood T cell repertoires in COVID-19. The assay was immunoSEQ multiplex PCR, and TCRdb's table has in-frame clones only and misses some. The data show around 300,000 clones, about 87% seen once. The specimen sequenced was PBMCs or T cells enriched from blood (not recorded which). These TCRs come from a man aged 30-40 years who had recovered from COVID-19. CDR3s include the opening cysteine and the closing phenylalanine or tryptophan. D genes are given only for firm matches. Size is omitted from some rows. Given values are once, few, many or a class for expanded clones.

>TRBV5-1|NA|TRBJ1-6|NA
CASRGEGDSPLHF
TGCGCCAGCAGAGGGGAGGGAGATTCACCCCTCCACTTT
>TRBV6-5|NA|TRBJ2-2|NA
CASSYRGADGELFF
TGTGCCAGCAGTTATCGGGGGGCGGACGGGGAGCTGTTTTTT
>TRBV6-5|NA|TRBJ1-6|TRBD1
CASTRRGPNSPLHF
TGTGCCAGCACCAGAAGGGGGCCGAATTCACCCCTCCACTTT
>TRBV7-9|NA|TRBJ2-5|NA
CASSLELRRGARETQYF
TGTGCCAGCAGCTTAGAATTGAGAAGGGGCGCCCGAGAGACCCAGTACTTC
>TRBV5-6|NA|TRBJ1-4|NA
CASSHRQQPLTEKLFF
TGTGCCAGCAGCCACCGACAGCAGCCCCTGACCGAAAAACTGTTTTTT
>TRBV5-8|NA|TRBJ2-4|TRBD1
CASSLGQGPKDYF
TGTGCCAGCAGCTTGGGACAGGGTCCAAAAGACTACTTC
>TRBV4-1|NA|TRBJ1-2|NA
CASSQDRQGIYYGYTF
TGCGCCAGCAGCCAAGATCGGCAGGGGATTTACTATGGCTACACCTTC
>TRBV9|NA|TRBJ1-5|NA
CASSVGGEAAQPQHF
TGTGCCAGCAGCGTAGGGGGGGAGGCGGCCCAGCCCCAGCATTTT
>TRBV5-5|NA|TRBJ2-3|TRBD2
CASSLEASGGAGSVTDTQYF
TGTGCCAGCAGCTTGGAGGCTAGCGGGGGGGCCGGGTCAGTGACAGATACGCAGTATTTT
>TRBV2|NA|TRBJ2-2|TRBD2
CAIPRRSGDTGELFF
TGTGCCATCCCCCGGCGTAGCGGGGACACCGGGGAGCTGTTTTTT
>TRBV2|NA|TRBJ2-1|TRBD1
CASSAGTVSYNEQFF
TGTGCCAGCAGCGCCGGGACAGTCTCCTACAATGAGCAGTTCTTC
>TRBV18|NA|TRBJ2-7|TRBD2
CASSPPQRGGHYEQYF
TGTGCCAGCTCACCACCCCAGCGGGGGGGCCACTACGAGCAGTACTTC
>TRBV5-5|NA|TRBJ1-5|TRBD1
CASSSDWGQGDGQPQHF
TGTGCCAGCAGCTCCGACTGGGGACAGGGAGACGGTCAGCCCCAGCATTTT
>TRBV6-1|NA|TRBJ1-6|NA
CASSEKLGGNSPLHF
TGTGCCAGCAGTGAAAAGTTAGGGGGTAATTCACCCCTCCACTTT
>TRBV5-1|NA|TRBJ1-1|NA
CASSLMGPEAFF
TGCGCCAGCAGCTTGATGGGGCCTGAAGCTTTCTTT
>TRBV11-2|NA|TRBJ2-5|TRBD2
CASSPQTSTETQYF
TGTGCCAGCAGCCCCCAGACTAGCACCGAGACCCAGTACTTC
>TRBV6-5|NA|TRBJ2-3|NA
CASSYNLLSNTDTQYF
TGTGCCAGCAGTTATAACCTACTGAGTAACACAGATACGCAGTATTTT
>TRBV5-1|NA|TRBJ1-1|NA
CASSSTGKRNTEAFF
TGCGCCAGCAGCTCTACAGGGAAAAGGAACACTGAAGCTTTCTTT
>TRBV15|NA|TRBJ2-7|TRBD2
CATSRDKAGSGAYEQYF
TGTGCCACCAGCAGAGATAAGGCGGGTAGCGGGGCCTACGAGCAGTACTTC
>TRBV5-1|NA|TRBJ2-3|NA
CASSPGHTTDTQYF
TGCGCCAGCAGCCCCGGACATACCACAGATACGCAGTATTTT
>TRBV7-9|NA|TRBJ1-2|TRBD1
CASSLGGQGAYGYTF
TGTGCCAGCAGCTTAGGCGGACAGGGGGCCTATGGCTACACCTTC
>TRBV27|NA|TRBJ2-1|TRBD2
CASSSPSGGARDEQFF
TGTGCCAGCAGTTCTCCTAGCGGGGGGGCCAGGGATGAGCAGTTCTTC
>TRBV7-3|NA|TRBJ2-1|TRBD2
CASSFLAGGLNEQFF
TGTGCCAGCAGCTTTCTAGCGGGGGGCCTCAATGAGCAGTTCTTC
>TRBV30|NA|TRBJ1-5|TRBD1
CAWTRTGTNQPQHF
TGTGCCTGGACCCGGACAGGGACTAATCAGCCCCAGCATTTT
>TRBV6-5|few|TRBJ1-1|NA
CASSWAMNTEAFF
TGTGCCAGCAGTTGGGCCATGAACACTGAAGCTTTCTTT
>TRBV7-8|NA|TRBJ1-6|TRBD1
CASSLEGAPGPLHF
TGTGCCAGCAGCTTAGAGGGGGCCCCGGGACCCCTCCACTTT
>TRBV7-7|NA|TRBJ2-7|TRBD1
CASSLDRVGEQYF
TGTGCCAGCAGCCTCGACAGGGTGGGGGAGCAGTACTTC
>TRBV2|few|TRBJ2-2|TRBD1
CASRGTGIGELFF
TGTGCCAGCAGAGGGACAGGGATCGGGGAGCTGTTTTTT
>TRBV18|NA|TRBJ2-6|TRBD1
CASSPPGQSSGANVLTF
TGTGCCAGCTCACCCCCGGGACAGTCCTCTGGGGCCAACGTCCTGACTTTC
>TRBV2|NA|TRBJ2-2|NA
CASSAVAATGELFF
TGTGCCAGCAGTGCAGTGGCGGCCACCGGGGAGCTGTTTTTT
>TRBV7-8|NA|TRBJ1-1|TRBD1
CASSLTDRVNTEAFF
TGTGCCAGCAGCTTGACCGACAGGGTGAACACTGAAGCTTTCTTT
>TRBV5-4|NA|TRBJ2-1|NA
CASSLQQPYNEQFF
TGTGCCAGCAGCTTGCAACAGCCCTACAATGAGCAGTTCTTC
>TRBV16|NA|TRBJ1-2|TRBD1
CASSRETGGGRYTF
TGTGCCAGCTCCCGTGAGACAGGGGGCGGTCGCTACACCTTC
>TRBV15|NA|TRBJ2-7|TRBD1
CATSRDGTGTYEQYF
TGTGCCACCAGCAGAGATGGGACAGGCACCTACGAGCAGTACTTC
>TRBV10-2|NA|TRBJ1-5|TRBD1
CASKEQGAGQPQHF
TGCGCCAGCAAGGAACAGGGGGCAGGTCAGCCCCAGCATTTT
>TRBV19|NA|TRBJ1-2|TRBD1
CASEPGTAVGYGYTF
TGTGCCAGTGAACCCGGGACAGCTGTAGGGTATGGCTACACCTTC
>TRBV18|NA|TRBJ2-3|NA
CASSPGGTDTQYF
TGTGCCAGCTCCCCGGGGGGCACAGATACGCAGTATTTT
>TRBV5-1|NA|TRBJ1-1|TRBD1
CASSARDSLNTEAFF
TGCGCCAGCAGCGCTAGGGACAGCCTTAACACTGAAGCTTTCTTT
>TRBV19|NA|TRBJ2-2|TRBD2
CASETSGENTGELFF
TGTGCCAGCGAAACTAGCGGGGAGAACACCGGGGAGCTGTTTTTT
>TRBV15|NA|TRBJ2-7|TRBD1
CATSRDGTASYEQYF
TGTGCCACCAGCAGAGACGGGACAGCCTCCTACGAGCAGTACTTC
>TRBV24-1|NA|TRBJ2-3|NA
CATSSPGGTDTQYF
TGTGCCACCAGCTCCCCGGGTGGCACAGATACGCAGTATTTT
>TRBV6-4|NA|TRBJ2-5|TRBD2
CASSPSGTSKETQYF
TGTGCCAGCAGTCCCTCCGGGACTAGCAAGGAGACCCAGTACTTC
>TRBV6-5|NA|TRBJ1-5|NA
CATKGGVNQPQHF
TGTGCCACCAAAGGAGGGGTCAATCAGCCCCAGCATTTT
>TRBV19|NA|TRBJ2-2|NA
CASNPLRDTGELFF
TGTGCCAGTAACCCTCTGAGGGATACCGGGGAGCTGTTTTTT
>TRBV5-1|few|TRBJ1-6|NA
CASSLSQGGSPLHF
TGCGCCAGCAGCTTGAGTCAGGGAGGTTCACCCCTCCACTTT
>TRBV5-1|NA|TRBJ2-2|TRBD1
CASSSFVGQGYTGELFF
TGCGCCAGCAGCTCGTTCGTGGGACAGGGTTACACCGGGGAGCTGTTTTTT
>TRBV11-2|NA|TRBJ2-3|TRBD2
CASSPIAGATDTQYF
TGTGCCAGCAGCCCGATAGCGGGGGCCACAGATACGCAGTATTTT
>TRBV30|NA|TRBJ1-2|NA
CAWRGGSFYGYTF
TGTGCCTGGCGTGGGGGCAGCTTTTATGGCTACACCTTC
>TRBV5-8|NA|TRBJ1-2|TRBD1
CASSSGQGGTYGYTF
TGTGCCAGCAGCTCGGGACAGGGAGGAACCTATGGCTACACCTTC
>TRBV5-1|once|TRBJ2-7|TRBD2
CASSLGLAGEPRPYEQYF
TGCGCCAGCAGCTTGGGGCTAGCGGGGGAGCCCCGCCCCTACGAGCAGTACTTC
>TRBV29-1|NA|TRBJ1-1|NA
CSVRQGLEAFF
TGCAGCGTGCGTCAGGGCCTTGAAGCTTTCTTT
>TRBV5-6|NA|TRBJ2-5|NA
CASSLARLTETQYF
TGTGCCAGCAGCTTGGCCAGATTAACGGAGACCCAGTACTTC
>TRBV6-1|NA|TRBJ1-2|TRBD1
CASSEREQGIGGYTF
TGTGCCAGCAGTGAACGGGAACAGGGGATAGGAGGCTACACCTTC